By frequency in the sample, the clone carrying this T cell receptor (beta chain) is medium-sized. Antigen unknown. All unsorted peripheral T cells were captured because whole blood was used without fractionation. The data derive from a study of HIV-infected patients and healthy controls. Study results and limitations: Only sixteen HIV-infected individuals were processed, a major limit on how widely findings apply. Unequal distinct sequence numbers between patients and controls complicated comparisons. CDR3 sharing between individuals was lower in HIV-infected patients than in healthy controls.

cDNA was made from approximately 500 ng RNA using alpha and beta constant primers. Separate chain-specific third strand synthesis with multiplexing indices produced the alpha and beta libraries. Ligation attached cDNA to a 5' RACE adapter that carried a random hexamer and SP2 site. TCRdb analysed the 5' RACE reads with MiXCR anew, one entry per CDR3 protein. The repertoire consists of roughly 10,000 distinct CDR3 sequences, with 6.5% to 10% occurring once and the leading ten covering 3.5%. CDR1 is DFQATT, CDR2 SNEGSKA, per germline (reference sequence). There are 15 residues in the CDR3. V shed 2 bases and J shed 4 bases, with 14 bases lying between them.

The receptor's source is an adult in good health. The chain is built from TRBV20-1 and TRBJ2-2; D perhaps matches TRBD2 (6 bases). Sequencing input: blood. Here the CDR3 reads CSARTERAGTGELFF. The DNA of the CDR3 is TGCAGTGCTAGAACCGAAAGAGCGGGCACCGGGGAGCTGTTTTTT.